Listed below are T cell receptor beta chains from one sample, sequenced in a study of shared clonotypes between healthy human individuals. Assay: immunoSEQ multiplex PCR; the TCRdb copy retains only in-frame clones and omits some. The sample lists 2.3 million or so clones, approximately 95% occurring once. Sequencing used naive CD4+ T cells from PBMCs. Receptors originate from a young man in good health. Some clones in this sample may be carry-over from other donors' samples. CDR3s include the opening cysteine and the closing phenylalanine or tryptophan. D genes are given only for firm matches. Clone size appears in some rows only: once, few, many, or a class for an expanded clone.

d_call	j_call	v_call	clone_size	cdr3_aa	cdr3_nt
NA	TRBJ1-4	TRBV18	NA	CASSLGRPNEKLFF	TGTGCCAGCTCACTGGGACGGCCAAATGAAAAACTGTTTTTT
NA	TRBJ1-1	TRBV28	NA	CATRDSSPTEAFF	TGTGCCACCAGAGACAGTTCACCCACTGAAGCTTTCTTT
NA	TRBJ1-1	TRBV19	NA	CASSHNPRTEAFF	TGTGCCAGTAGCCACAATCCGAGGACTGAAGCTTTCTTT
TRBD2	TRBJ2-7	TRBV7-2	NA	CASSSRTSGSSYEQYF	TGTGCCAGCAGCTCACGGACTAGCGGGAGCTCCTACGAGCAGTACTTC
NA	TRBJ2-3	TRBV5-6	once	CASTQGVWDTQYF	TGTGCCAGCACCCAGGGTGTGTGGGATACGCAGTATTTT
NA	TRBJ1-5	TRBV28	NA	CASSPLDRNQPQHF	TGTGCCAGCAGTCCCCTGGATCGAAATCAGCCCCAGCATTTT
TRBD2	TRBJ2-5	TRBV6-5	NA	CASSYSRTREETQYF	TGTGCCAGCAGTTACTCGAGGACTAGGGAAGAGACCCAGTACTTC
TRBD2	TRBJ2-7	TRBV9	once	CASSGSGTSGIKYF	TGTGCCAGCAGCGGCTCCGGGACTAGCGGGATTAAGTACTTC
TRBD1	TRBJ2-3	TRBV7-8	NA	CASSLARGPAGWNTQYF	TGTGCCAGCAGCTTAGCCAGGGGGCCGGCTGGCTGGAATACGCAGTATTTT
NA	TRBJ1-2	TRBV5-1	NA	CASTTHRGGGGYTF	TGCGCCAGCACGACGCACCGGGGCGGAGGTGGCTACACCTTC
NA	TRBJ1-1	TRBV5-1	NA	CASSLINGGTEAFF	TGCGCCAGCAGCTTGATAAACGGGGGGACTGAAGCTTTCTTT
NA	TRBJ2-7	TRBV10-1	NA	CASSDQKRPYEQYF	TGCGCCAGCAGTGATCAGAAAAGACCCTACGAGCAGTACTTC
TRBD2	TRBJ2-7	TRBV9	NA	CASSVGLATYEQYF	TGTGCCAGCAGCGTGGGACTAGCTACTTACGAGCAGTACTTC
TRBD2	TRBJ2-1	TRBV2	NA	CASSPGTSGYYNEQFF	TGTGCCAGCAGTCCCGGGACTAGCGGGTACTACAATGAGCAGTTCTTC
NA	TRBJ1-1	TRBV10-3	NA	CAISEGDGENTEAFF	TGTGCCATCAGTGAGGGGGACGGGGAGAACACTGAAGCTTTCTTT
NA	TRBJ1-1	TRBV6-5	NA	CASSATGMNTEAFF	TGTGCCAGCAGTGCGACAGGAATGAACACTGAAGCTTTCTTT
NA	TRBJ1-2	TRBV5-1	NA	CASSLAGRWYGYTF	TGCGCCAGCAGCTTGGCGGGTAGGTGGTACGGCTACACCTTC
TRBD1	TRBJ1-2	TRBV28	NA	CASRNRDRGFYGYTF	TGTGCCAGCAGGAATCGGGACAGGGGATTTTATGGCTACACCTTC
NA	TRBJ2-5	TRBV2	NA	CASSVVWETQYF	TGTGCCAGCAGTGTGGTTTGGGAGACCCAGTACTTC
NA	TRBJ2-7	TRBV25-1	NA	CASSMGGASGEQYF	TGTGCCAGCAGTATGGGGGGGGCTTCGGGCGAGCAGTACTTC
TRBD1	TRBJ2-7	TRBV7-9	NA	CASSPATGIKSSYEQYF	TGTGCCAGCAGCCCCGCGACAGGGATCAAAAGCTCCTACGAGCAGTACTTC
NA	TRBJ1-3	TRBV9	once	CASSVIGGDGNTIYF	TGTGCCAGCAGCGTAATCGGGGGCGACGGAAACACCATATATTTT
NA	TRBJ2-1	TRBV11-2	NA	CASSLAGGNEQFF	TGTGCCAGCAGCTTAGCAGGTGGGAATGAGCAGTTCTTC
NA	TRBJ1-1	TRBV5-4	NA	CASSPRGGQNTEAFF	TGTGCCAGCAGCCCCCGGGGGGGGCAGAACACTGAAGCTTTCTTT
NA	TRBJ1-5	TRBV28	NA	CASSPLNRGGNQPQHF	TGTGCCAGCAGCCCATTAAACCGGGGGGGTAATCAGCCCCAGCATTTT
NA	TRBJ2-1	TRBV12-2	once	CASRPHLAGGCNEQFF	TGTGCAAGTCGCCCCCACCTAGCGGGGGGTTGCAATGAGCAGTTCTTC